Below are 9 T cell receptor beta chains sequenced from a single sample in a study of shared clonotypes between healthy human individuals. Clones were read by immunoSEQ multiplex PCR, and TCRdb kept only the in-frame ones, dropping some. The profile covers 490,000 or so clones, with over 60% appearing a single time and roughly 13% taken by the ten largest. Sequencing used PBMCs. The receptors derive from a woman in her forties in good health. Some clones in this sample may be carry-over from other donors' samples.

Comment on this clone: One end of the junction varies from germline; a read error may be responsible. The identical CDR3 is also encoded by other nucleotide sequences in the sample. V usage is TRBV11-2 and J usage is TRBJ2-7; D may be TRBD2 (6 bases). From germline, CDR1 is SGHAT and CDR2 FQNNGV. This CDR3 is built from 15 residues. The CDR3 here is CASSLVGGSSYEQYF. The CDR3 DNA is TGTGCTAGCAGCTTAGTTGGAGGGAGCTCCTACGAGCAGTACTTC.

This chain joins TRBV7-9 and TRBJ2-1; D gene unclear. The germline CDR1 and CDR2 sequences are SEHNR and FQNEAQ (reference sequence). The V end was cut by 1 base, the J end by 8 bases, with 12 bases between. This CDR3 has 14 residues. The CDR3 loop reads CASSLVATRDEQFF. The CDR3 DNA sequence: TGTGCCAGCAGCTTAGTAGCTACTCGGGATGAGCAGTTCTTC. The full variable domain, its missing parts supplied by reference TRBV7-9 and TRBJ2-1, is DTGVSQNPRHKITKRGQNVTFRCDPISEHNRLYWYRQTLGQGPEFLTYFQNEAQLEKSRLLSDRFSAERPKGSFSTLEIQRTEQGDSAMYLCASSLVATRDEQFFGPGTRLTVL.

V is TRBV7-2 and J is TRBJ1-1; 9 nucleotides align to TRBD1. This CDR3 is 14 amino acids long. Germline CDR1 SGHTA, CDR2 FQGNSA. V lost 3 bases to trimming and J lost 4 bases; unmatched junction nucleotides: 3. For the CDR3, the DNA is TGTGCCAGCAGCTTCCCGACAGGGGGCACTGAAGCTTTCTTT. This codes for CASSFPTGGTEAFF.

This chain joins TRBV18 and TRBJ1-2, with D unclear. Trimming left V 5 bases short and J 9 bases short, with 16 bases between. This CDR3 region has 13 residues. Germline loops: CDR1 KGHSH, CDR2 LQKENI. Here the CDR3 DNA reads TGTGCCAGCTCAGGCAGCGGTACTATAAGCTACACCTTC. Protein sequence: CASSGSGTISYTF.

The chain links TRBV19 to TRBJ2-5; no definite D call. There are 14 residues in the CDR3. Trimming left V 5 bases short and J 2 bases short, with 12 bases between. Germline CDR1 reads LNHDA; CDR2 reads SQIVND (reference sequence). Here the CDR3 reads CASSVQVGQETQYF. The CDR3 nucleotides are TGTGCCAGTAGTGTTCAGGTGGGACAAGAGACCCAGTACTTC.

The chain is built from TRBV28 and TRBJ1-4; 8 bases agree with TRBD1. The germline gives CDR1 MDHEN, CDR2 SYDVKM. The CDR3 consists of 18 residues. With 5 bases clipped from V and 0 bases from J, the junction kept 11 bases outside the gene matches. DNA of the CDR3: TGTGCCAGCAGTACGCCCGGACAGGGCTCGGCAACTAATGAAAAACTGTTTTTT. Residues: CASSTPGQGSATNEKLFF.

The V gene is TRBV4-1, the J gene TRBJ2-7; TRBD1 aligns across 8 bases. Germline assignment: CDR1 MGHRA and CDR2 YSYEKL. V gave up 2 bases and J gave up 3 bases; unmatched junction bases: 9. The CDR3 spans 16 residues. This CDR3 is CASSQSVGQGNYEQYF. CDR3 in DNA: TGCGCCAGCAGCCAAAGTGTAGGACAGGGCAACTACGAGCAGTACTTC.

This clone showed up just once. The V call is TRBV18, the J call TRBJ1-5; the D gene is possibly TRBD1 (6 bases). V dropped 3 bases and J dropped 5 bases, with 14 bases sitting between them. Per germline, CDR1 KGHSH and CDR2 LQKENI. The CDR3 spans 15 residues. The CDR3 loop reads CASSPTGGRDQPQHF. Written as DNA, the CDR3 is TGTGCCAGCTCACCCACGGGGGGCAGGGATCAGCCCCAGCATTTT.

The genes are TRBV10-2 and TRBJ2-3; TRBD2 aligns across 10 bases. The CDR3 has 14 amino acids. V was pared by 7 bases and J by 6 bases, with 7 bases of the junction left unmatched. Per germline, CDR1 WSHSY and CDR2 SAAADI. CDR3 amino acids: CASIPSGRSDTQYF. The CDR3 coding sequence is TGCGCCAGCATTCCTAGCGGGAGATCCGATACGCAGTATTTT.